These T cell receptor beta chains were read from a single sample in a study of blood T cell repertoires in COVID-19. Some clones are missing from TCRdb's copy, which holds only in-frame ones; the method was immunoSEQ multiplex PCR. The sample yields around 250,000 clones, approximately 88% seen once. The material sequenced was PBMCs or T cells enriched from blood (not recorded which). These receptors originate from a woman in her thirties or forties with acute COVID-19. The CDR3 runs from the conserved cysteine through the conserved F or W. Fields, in order: V gene, clone size, D gene, J gene, CDR3 DNA, CDR3 protein. D genes are given only for firm matches. Size tells how often a clone was seen (once, few, many) or the class of an expanded clone, and some rows leave it out.

TRBV24-1	-	-	TRBJ1-3	TGTGCCACCAGTGATTACAGGGGAAACACCATATATTTT	CATSDYRGNTIYF
TRBV7-8	-	-	TRBJ2-2	TGTGCCAGCAGCTATGTCCTGGCGGACACCGGGGAGCTGTTTTTT	CASSYVLADTGELFF
TRBV19	-	-	TRBJ1-5	TGTGCCAGTAGTATAGCCCCCGCGGGTTCCAATCAGCCCCAGCATTTT	CASSIAPAGSNQPQHF
TRBV15	-	-	TRBJ2-5	TGTGCCACCAGCAGAGATGCGGCAGAGCAAGAGACCCAGTACTTC	CATSRDAAEQETQYF
TRBV11-2	-	-	TRBJ2-6	TGTGCCAGCAGCCAAACCCGGGGACAAAAGAGCGTCCTGACTTTC	CASSQTRGQKSVLTF
TRBV12-3/TRBV12-4	-	-	TRBJ1-1	TGTGCCAGCAGTTTTGGGCAGGGTGAAGCTTTCTTT	CASSFGQGEAFF
TRBV2	once	TRBD2	TRBJ2-7	TGTGCCAGCAGTCCCCAACCCCCTAGCGGGAGGTTCGAGCAGTACTTC	CASSPQPPSGRFEQYF
TRBV7-8	-	TRBD2	TRBJ2-6	TGTGCCAGCAGCTTAGCGGGACTAAACTCTGGGGCCAACGTCCTGACTTTC	CASSLAGLNSGANVLTF
TRBV9	-	-	TRBJ1-2	TGTGCCAGCAGCGTAGCCTCGGAGATCTATGGCTACACCTTC	CASSVASEIYGYTF
TRBV12-3/TRBV12-4	few	-	TRBJ1-1	TGTGCCAGCAGTTTGTTACATATGCCTGAAGCTTTCTTT	CASSLLHMPEAFF
TRBV12-3/TRBV12-4	-	-	TRBJ2-2	TGTGCCAGCGTGGGAGAAGGGGAGCTGTTTTTT	CASVGEGELFF
TRBV27	-	-	TRBJ1-1	TGTGCCAGCAGTTCCTACGAGACTAGATCTCTTGAAGCTTTCTTT	CASSSYETRSLEAFF
TRBV2	-	-	TRBJ2-1	TGTGCCAGCAGTGAACTTCGGTCGGTATACAATGAGCAGTTCTTC	CASSELRSVYNEQFF
TRBV28	-	TRBD1	TRBJ1-1	TGTGCCAGCAGTTTTAGGCATTTGCAGGGGGACGGATATGACACTGAAGCTTTCTTT	CASSFRHLQGDGYDTEAFF
TRBV5-1	-	-	TRBJ1-2	TGCGCCAGCAGCGCGTCCGGGACAAGGGATGGCTACACCTTC	CASSASGTRDGYTF
TRBV7-9	once	TRBD2	TRBJ2-5	TGTGCCAGCAGCCTCACTAGCGGGAGCCCCCGAGAGACCCAGTACTTC	CASSLTSGSPRETQYF
TRBV13	-	-	TRBJ1-1	TGTGCCAGCAGCGCGAGGGAGAACACTGAAGCTTTCTTT	CASSARENTEAFF
TRBV19	-	TRBD2	TRBJ2-1	TGTGCCAGTAGTATAGTTTTGGGACTAGCGGGAATCAATGAGCAGTTCTTC	CASSIVLGLAGINEQFF
TRBV10-1	-	-	TRBJ1-2	TGCGCCAGCAGTAATTCAGGATCTATTAACTATGGCTACACCTTC	CASSNSGSINYGYTF
TRBV2	-	-	TRBJ1-3	TGTGCCAGCAGTGAAAACGAGGTTGGCTCTGGAAACACCATATATTTT	CASSENEVGSGNTIYF
TRBV19	-	TRBD1	TRBJ1-2	TGTGCCAGTAGTCCCCGACAGGGGTCCAACTATGGCTACACCTTC	CASSPRQGSNYGYTF